The clone carrying this TCR beta chain was counted between two and nine times. This specimen comes from a study of T-cell memory formation after mild COVID-19. Study-level information: Clusters of TCRs were largely donor specific.

TCRdb redid the calling of the 5' RACE reads with MiXCR, one entry per CDR3 protein. The sample contains around 250,000 distinct CDR3 sequences, 16% of which appear only once. This CDR3 region has 14 residues. Germline CDR1 MNHEY, CDR2 SVGAGI. V was clipped by 6 bases and J by 4 bases; unmatched bases: 8. The sequence derives from a man aged 18 to 35 who had mild COVID-19 (a few samples of this study predate the infection). Cell type and time point are not known. The chain uses TRBV6-5 and TRBJ2-5; 7 bases align to TRBD1. Specimen: PBMCs or a T cell subset sorted from them (not recorded which). This chain's CDR3 is CASSSGQDPETQYF. The CDR3, as DNA: TGTGCCAGCAGCTCTGGACAGGACCCAGAGACCCAGTACTTC.